This T cell receptor beta chain was sequenced in a study of cytomegalovirus exposure and HLA in healthy donors. General study findings and limits: Researchers reported in a later analysis that a missense DCLRE1C variant was tied to TCR beta V- and J-gene trimming.

CDR3 length equals 15 residues. CDR1 is WSHSY and CDR2 is SAAADI in the germline V gene. V shed 3 bases and J shed 1 base, with 10 bases lying between them. Remarks on this clone: The antigen is not known.

The PCR ran on 60 Vbeta and 13 Jbeta primers. Measured with immunoSEQ multiplex PCR; TCRdb has only the in-frame clones, and not every one. The sample has roughly 140,000 clones, over 70% seen once. This sequence originates from a young man in good health and CMV-seropositive. The rearrangement links TRBV10-2 to TRBJ1-3, with D perhaps TRBD1 (6 bases). Material for sequencing was PBMCs. CDR3 DNA: TGCGCCAGCAGTGAAAACAGGGTTTCTGGAAACACCATATATTTT. This gives the protein CASSENRVSGNTIYF.